Listed here are 10 T cell receptor beta chains from one sample, sequenced in a study of regulatory T cells in long-lasting Graves disease. Assembly of TCR beta libraries relied on iRepertoire HTBI primers together with Arm-PCR of CDR3 regions. TCRdb called the multiplex PCR reads again in MiXCR, with one record for every CDR3 protein. The repertoire holds hundreds of thousands of distinct CDR3 sequences, 16% seen once, with around 19% in the top ten. Stated time point: newly diagnosed GD, antithyroid drugs for less than 3 months. The TCR library used RNA extracted from PBMCs. The data also belong to a second study, concerning T cells in Graves' hyperthyroidism and ophthalmopathy.

The source was peripheral blood mononuclear cells (PBMCs), collected at new diagnosis, from a patient treated with antithyroid drugs. These receptors were taken from a young woman with Graves disease.

Many counts were recorded for this clonotype. The V gene is TRBV6-1, the J gene TRBJ1-1; D is unclear. Germline V lookup: CDR1 MNHNS, CDR2 SASEGT. The CDR3 is 17 amino acids. V dropped 4 bases and J dropped 0 bases, with 18 bases sitting between them. Here the CDR3 DNA reads TGTGCCAGCAGTGGTCTTAACAAAAGGGTCATGAACACTGAAGCTTTCTTT. This codes for CASSGLNKRVMNTEAFF.

The chain is built from TRBV5-6 and TRBJ2-3; D is ambiguous. This CDR3 spans 15 amino acids. V lost 2 bases, J lost 2 bases, and 12 bases lay in between. The germline V gene encodes CDR1 SGHDT and CDR2 YYEEEE. Here the CDR3 reads CASSFASTSTDTQYF. The CDR3 bases are TGTGCCAGCAGCTTTGCGTCCACTTCCACAGATACGCAGTATTTT.

A few counts support this clonotype. The chain joins TRBV6-1 to TRBJ2-7; 11 bases are shared with TRBD1. The CDR3 extends over 15 amino acids. CDR1 is MNHNS, CDR2 SASEGT, per germline. V shed 6 bases and J 3 bases; nucleotides not matched to a gene: 7. The CDR3 DNA sequence: TGTGCCAGCAGAAGAGGACAGGGGGCCTACTACGAGCAGTACTTC. Protein: CASRRGQGAYYEQYF.

This chain uses TRBV18 with TRBJ2-1, with D possibly being TRBD1 or TRBD2 (5 bases each). CDR3 length equals 14 residues. The V gene lost 3 bases and the J gene lost 9 bases, with 15 bases spanning the gap. The germline V gene has CDR1 KGHSH and CDR2 LQKENI. The CDR3 sequence is CASSPATRGSEQFF. CDR3 in DNA: TGTGCCAGCTCACCTGCCACTCGGGGCTCTGAGCAGTTCTTC.

This clonotype has ten or more counts. This chain joins TRBV6-1 and TRBJ2-7; D not certain. Per the germline V gene, CDR1 is MNHNS and CDR2 is SASEGT. The CDR3 runs 15 residues. The V and J ends lost 0 bases and 2 bases respectively, with 11 bases between them. This chain's CDR3 is CASSEAPTQTYEQYF. As DNA, the CDR3 is TGTGCCAGCAGTGAAGCACCGACGCAGACCTACGAGCAGTACTTC.

This clonotype showed up many times. The chain couples TRBV25-1 to TRBJ1-1, with D unresolved. With 1 base removed from V and 3 bases from J, the gap between germline ends came to 9 bases. Looked up from germline, CDR1 is MGHDK and CDR2 is SYGVNS. The CDR3 totals 14 residues. The DNA of the CDR3 is TGTGCCAGCAGTGAATCGGAACCCTACACTGAAGCTTTCTTT. This encodes CASSESEPYTEAFF. The full variable domain, rest sourced from reference TRBV25-1 and TRBJ1-1, is EADIYQTPRYLVIGTGKKITLECSQTMGHDKMYWYQQDPGMELHLIHYSYGVNSTEKGDLSSESTVSRIRTEHFPLTLESARPSHTSQYLCASSESEPYTEAFFGQGTRLTVV.

This clonotype was recorded many times. The V and J genes are TRBV19 and TRBJ2-2; D may be TRBD1 (5 bases). Per the germline V gene, CDR1 is LNHDA and CDR2 is SQIVND (reference sequence). The V and J ends lost 8 bases and 1 base respectively, with 8 bases between them. The CDR3 is 13 residues long. The CDR3 spells CASATGNTGELFF. The CDR3 DNA reads as TGTGCCAGTGCTACAGGGAACACCGGGGAGCTGTTTTTT.

The chain couples TRBV28 to TRBJ1-1; D remains unclear. CDR1 MDHEN and CDR2 SYDVKM come from the germline V gene. Trimming shortened V by 5 bases and J by 11 bases, and 21 bases separated the two germline ends. The CDR3 extends over 14 amino acids. DNA for the CDR3: TGTGCCAGCAGTCCTCAATGGACTAGCTCGTGGGCTTTCTTT. Its protein is CASSPQWTSSWAFF.

This clonotype came up a few times. The rearrangement links TRBV9 to TRBJ2-1, with 8 nucleotides matching TRBD1. V lost 2 bases, J lost 7 bases, and 11 bases stayed unmatched. The CDR3 is made up of 16 amino acids. The V gene's germline CDR1 is SGDLS and CDR2 YYNGEE. The DNA of the CDR3 is TGTGCCAGCAGCGTTTCACCGACAGGGGTGCGGAATGAGCAGTTCTTC. This translates into CASSVSPTGVRNEQFF.

This clonotype was recorded a few times. The genes are TRBV6-1 and TRBJ2-7; 9 positions match TRBD1. CDR1 and CDR2 (germline): MNHNS, SASEGT. The length of the CDR3 is 14 residues. V shed 6 bases, J shed 6 bases, and the junction held 9 bases outside the gene matches. Written as DNA, the CDR3 is TGTGCCAGCAGGCTTGGGGGACAGGGTCTCGAGCAGTACTTC. Translation gives CASRLGGQGLEQYF.